Listed here are 3 T cell receptor beta chains from one sample, sequenced in a study of blood T cell repertoires in COVID-19 (dated by TCRdb to the early 2020s). The method was the immunoSEQ multiplex PCR assay. This immuneACCESS table, as held by TCRdb, lists in-frame sequences with V and J called but not all clones. Of the missing ones, under half trace to an unresolved V gene in checked studies; the others have no known cause. The sample contains 330,000 or so clones, roughly 90% of them found a single time. Clones ranked in the top ten supply around a sixth of the sample. Material: PBMCs or T cells enriched from blood (not recorded which). All receptors derive from a woman aged 25 to 39 who had recovered from COVID-19.

V and J are TRBV7-8 and TRBJ2-6, with TRBD1 matching 7 bases. After removal of 6 bases from V and 4 bases from J, the junction contained 9 bases not matched to a gene. The germline CDR1 and CDR2 sequences are SGHVS and FQNEAQ. This CDR3 comprises 16 residues. CDR3 in DNA: TGTGCCAGCAGTCGTACAGGGGTGGTCGGGGCCAACGTCCTGACTTTC. Residues: CASSRTGVVGANVLTF.

The chain recombines TRBV6-5 with TRBJ2-7; D unclear. This CDR3 region has 11 residues. Germline-derived CDR1 and CDR2 are MNHEY and SVGAGI. V was trimmed by 8 bases and J by 3 bases, leaving 8 bases between them. The CDR3 region is CASRQIYEQYF. CDR3 in DNA: TGTGCCAGCCGTCAGATCTACGAGCAGTACTTC.

The rearrangement uses TRBV27 and TRBJ2-7, with 7 bases matching TRBD2. Germline values: CDR1 MNHEY, CDR2 SMNVEV (reference sequence). The CDR3 length is 15 residues. V lost 7 bases, J lost 3 bases, and 12 bases stayed unmatched. The CDR3 spells CASTLRGAGHYEQYF. The CDR3, as DNA: TGTGCCAGCACCTTGCGGGGAGCGGGGCACTACGAGCAGTACTTC.